These T cell receptor beta chains were read from a single sample in a study of blood T cell repertoires in COVID-19. Data came from immunoSEQ multiplex PCR; TCRdb stores just in-frame clones and leaves some out. Of 270,000 or so clones detected, less than 95% appear once; the ten largest clones hold about 3%. The sequenced sample was PBMCs or T cells enriched from blood (not recorded which). The source of these receptors is a man aged 40-49 years who had been exposed to COVID-19. Each CDR3 is given with its conserved first and last residue. Fields, in order: clone size, V gene, D gene, J gene, CDR3 protein, CDR3 DNA. D genes are given only for firm matches. The size entry is marked missing in some rows and otherwise reads once, few, many or a size class.

NA	TRBV13	TRBD2	TRBJ2-3	CASSSNGLAGVGDTQYF	TGTGCCAGCAGCTCCAATGGACTAGCGGGAGTGGGGGATACGCAGTATTTT
NA	TRBV7-9	NA	TRBJ1-3	CASSPTGPIFGNTIYF	TGTGCCAGCAGCCCTACAGGGCCCATCTTTGGAAACACCATATATTTT
NA	TRBV18	TRBD1	TRBJ2-5	CASSPTGNSETQYF	TGTGCCAGCTCACCGACAGGGAATTCGGAGACCCAGTACTTC
NA	TRBV28	NA	TRBJ1-2	CASSQTGVYGYTF	TGTGCCAGCAGCCAGACAGGAGTTTATGGCTACACCTTC
NA	TRBV4-2	TRBD2	TRBJ2-1	CASGGLAGAEEQFF	TGTGCCAGCGGGGGACTAGCGGGAGCTGAGGAGCAGTTCTTC
NA	TRBV2	NA	TRBJ2-5	CASSPQNTQYF	TGTGCCAGCAGCCCACAGAATACCCAGTACTTC
NA	TRBV28	NA	TRBJ2-7	CASSSQGITISYEQYF	TGTGCCAGCAGTTCCCAGGGCATCACGATCTCCTACGAGCAGTACTTC
NA	TRBV5-1	NA	TRBJ2-3	CASSLRLGQGGGDTQYF	TGCGCCAGCAGCCTTAGGCTCGGGCAGGGCGGTGGAGATACGCAGTATTTT
NA	TRBV1	NA	TRBJ2-2	CTSRLIVADTGELFF	TGCACCAGCAGGCTGATCGTAGCAGACACCGGGGAGCTGTTTTTT
NA	TRBV28	TRBD2	TRBJ2-2	CASSLSLAGIGELFF	TGTGCCAGCAGTTTAAGTCTAGCGGGGATAGGGGAGCTGTTTTTT
NA	TRBV5-4	TRBD2	TRBJ2-2	CASSQKTSANTGELFF	TGTGCCAGCAGCCAAAAGACTAGCGCGAACACCGGGGAGCTGTTTTTT
NA	TRBV28	NA	TRBJ2-3	CASSYVGSLRDTQYF	TGTGCCAGCAGTTACGTGGGTAGCCTAAGAGATACGCAGTATTTT
NA	TRBV7-3	NA	TRBJ2-2	CASSLLVNTGELFF	TGTGCCAGCAGCTTATTAGTTAACACCGGGGAGCTGTTTTTT
NA	TRBV29-1	TRBD2	TRBJ2-1	CSVGGTSGFNEQFF	TGCAGCGTTGGAGGGACTAGCGGGTTCAATGAGCAGTTCTTC
NA	TRBV7-2	TRBD1	TRBJ1-1	CASSLEPGGATEAFF	TGTGCCAGCAGCTTAGAACCAGGGGGAGCCACTGAAGCTTTCTTT
NA	TRBV28	TRBD1	TRBJ2-1	CASSLQGRNEQFF	TGTGCCAGCAGCTTACAGGGGCGCAATGAGCAGTTCTTC
NA	TRBV9	NA	TRBJ1-3	CASSVGVSSGNTIYF	TGTGCCAGCAGCGTAGGCGTGAGCTCTGGAAACACCATATATTTT
NA	TRBV27	NA	TRBJ2-7	CASSFVGDYEQYF	TGTGCCAGCAGTTTCGTAGGAGACTACGAGCAGTACTTC
NA	TRBV21-1	NA	TRBJ1-3	CASGSEVGRMARVAGNTIYF	TGTGCCAGCGGGTCGGAAGTGGGTCGAATGGCCAGGGTAGCTGGAAACACCATATATTTT
NA	TRBV30	TRBD2	TRBJ2-5	CAWSVGGSIETQYF	TGTGCCTGGAGTGTGGGCGGGAGTATCGAGACCCAGTACTTC
once	TRBV2	TRBD1	TRBJ1-4	CASSNRQGTEKLFF	TGTGCCAGCTCCAATCGACAGGGGACTGAAAAACTGTTTTTT
once	TRBV10-1	NA	TRBJ2-7	CASSESLASAEQYF	TGCGCCAGCAGTGAGTCACTAGCCTCCGCCGAGCAGTACTTC
NA	TRBV27	TRBD2	TRBJ2-7	CASQRTSGQSSYEQYF	TGTGCCAGCCAAAGGACTAGCGGTCAAAGCTCCTACGAGCAGTACTTC
NA	TRBV19	NA	TRBJ2-2	CASSIVGANTGELFF	TGTGCCAGTAGTATAGTCGGGGCGAACACCGGGGAGCTGTTTTTT
NA	TRBV20-1	NA	TRBJ1-5	CSASPGAGNQPQHF	TGCAGTGCTAGTCCAGGGGCTGGCAATCAGCCCCAGCATTTT
once	TRBV9	TRBD2	TRBJ2-1	CASGLAGEQFF	TGTGCCAGTGGGCTAGCGGGAGAACAGTTCTTC
NA	TRBV7-9	NA	TRBJ1-2	CASSGRNGYTF	TGTGCCAGCAGCGGCAGAAATGGCTACACCTTC
once	TRBV19	NA	TRBJ1-5	CASSPDRLGQPQHF	TGTGCCAGTAGTCCGGACAGATTAGGACAGCCCCAGCATTTT
NA	TRBV18	TRBD1	TRBJ1-3	CASSPRTGTNTGNTIYF	TGTGCCAGCTCCCCTCGGACAGGGACTAATACTGGAAACACCATATATTTT
NA	TRBV19	TRBD1	TRBJ2-7	CASSTDREAYEQYF	TGTGCCAGTAGTACCGACAGGGAAGCCTACGAGCAGTACTTC
NA	TRBV25-1	NA	TRBJ2-1	CASRPRFSSYNEQFF	TGTGCCAGCAGGCCTAGGTTTAGCTCCTACAATGAGCAGTTCTTC
NA	TRBV7-2	NA	TRBJ2-7	CASSLGVAGSSPPYF	TGTGCCAGCAGCTTAGGAGTGGCGGGATCCTCCCCGCCGTACTTC
NA	TRBV11-3	TRBD2	TRBJ2-1	CASSSAGTSGIGEQFF	TGTGCCAGCAGCTCCGCCGGGACTAGCGGGATAGGAGAGCAGTTCTTC
NA	TRBV5-6	NA	TRBJ2-1	CASSLGGNEQFF	TGTGCCAGCAGCTTAGGCGGGAATGAGCAGTTCTTC
once	TRBV11-2	TRBD2	TRBJ2-3	CASSSRTSGRSDTQYF	TGTGCCAGCAGCTCCCGGACTAGCGGGAGGTCAGATACGCAGTATTTT
NA	TRBV14	TRBD1	TRBJ2-2	CASSQGDRGLYTGELFF	TGTGCCAGCAGCCAAGGGGACAGGGGGCTCTATACCGGGGAGCTGTTTTTT
NA	TRBV5-1	NA	TRBJ2-5	CASSLGQGGGETQYF	TGCGCCAGCAGCTTAGGACAGGGCGGGGGAGAGACCCAGTACTTC
NA	TRBV3-1/TRBV3-2	NA	TRBJ2-7	CASSQDGRSEQYF	TGTGCCAGCAGCCAAGATGGTCGTAGCGAGCAGTACTTC
NA	TRBV6-4	TRBD2	TRBJ2-1	CASSNGLAGSDEQFF	TGTGCCAGCAGCAACGGACTAGCGGGAAGTGATGAGCAGTTCTTC
NA	TRBV10-3	NA	TRBJ2-1	CAISESNGPEQFF	TGTGCCATCAGTGAGTCGAACGGTCCTGAGCAGTTCTTC
NA	TRBV15	NA	TRBJ1-5	CATSRDPGQPQHF	TGTGCCACCAGCAGAGATCCCGGGCAGCCCCAGCATTTT
NA	TRBV3-1/TRBV3-2	NA	TRBJ2-3	CASSPTPRDTQYF	TGTGCCAGCAGCCCCACCCCTAGGGATACGCAGTATTTT
NA	TRBV28	TRBD1	TRBJ1-2	CASSARQGSYGYTF	TGTGCCAGCAGTGCGAGACAGGGGAGCTATGGCTACACCTTC
NA	TRBV24-1	NA	TRBJ2-2	CATGHYPPGTGELFF	TGTGCCACAGGACATTACCCCCCGGGCACCGGGGAGCTGTTTTTT
once	TRBV24-1	TRBD1	TRBJ2-2	CATSDPRQGANTGELFF	TGTGCCACCAGTGACCCTCGACAGGGGGCCAACACCGGGGAGCTGTTTTTT
NA	TRBV19	TRBD1	TRBJ2-5	CASSRGQGAHETQYF	TGTGCCAGTAGCCGGGGACAGGGGGCGCATGAGACCCAGTACTTC
NA	TRBV7-2	TRBD2	TRBJ2-4	CASSLVSTSENIQYF	TGTGCCAGCAGCTTAGTCAGTACTAGCGAAAACATTCAGTACTTC
NA	TRBV11-2	TRBD2	TRBJ2-5	CASSLGVAGEETQYF	TGTGCCAGCAGCTTAGGGGTAGCGGGGGAGGAAACCCAGTACTTC